This T cell receptor (beta chain) derives from a study of blood T cell repertoires in COVID-19. Here immunoSEQ multiplex PCR was the method, and the copy in TCRdb shows in-frame clones only, minus some. The table includes hundreds of thousands of clones, roughly 86% detected once. The study recruited people aged about 18 to 95 years across under 25 US areas. The germline gives CDR1 SGDLS, CDR2 YYNGEE. This CDR3 is built from 13 residues. Trimming left V 0 bases short and J 8 bases short, with 11 bases between. This TCR came from a woman under 40 with acute COVID-19. The sample was PBMCs or T cells enriched from blood (not recorded which). The rearrangement uses TRBV9 and TRBJ1-2, with TRBD1 as a possible D gene (6 bases). The DNA of the CDR3 is TGTGCCAGCAGCGTAGCACAGGGAAACGGCTACACCTTC. It translates to CASSVAQGNGYTF.